Sequencing of this TCR beta chain was carried out in a study of CD8 T cells in Susac syndrome. Study outcomes and limitations: The CD4+ T cell repertoires in Susac syndrome did not show any clonal expansion.

The CDR3 totals 12 residues. With 8 bases removed from V and 9 bases from J, the gap between germline ends came to 11 bases. RNA amounts of about 0.45 to 1 ug underwent reverse transcription with random hexamers. MiXCR, run by TCRdb on the immunoSEQ multiplex PCR reads, gives a single entry per CDR3 protein. This repertoire shows about 140,000 distinct CDR3 sequences, more than 85% found once; its top ten account for around 0.15%. As for this clonotype: The antigen remains undetermined.

Sample: CD4+ T cells from PBMCs. The sequence came from a human donor with Susac syndrome. The chain has TRBV12-3 or TRBV12-4 and TRBJ1-6, with D unresolved. CDR3 nucleotides: TGTGCCAGCGGCAGCCCTTTTTCACCCCTCCACTTT. Protein sequence: CASGSPFSPLHF.